The present T cell receptor (beta chain) was sequenced within a study of Ad26.COV2.S vaccination and SARS-CoV-2 variants. Across the whole study: Sample donor was a member of the COV1001 Ad26.COV2.S trial arm. Donor got 5x10^10 or 1x10^11 viral particles of Ad26.COV2.S.

In the case of this clone: Its matching antigen is unknown.

Whole-study findings and limits: Researchers cautioned that TCR breadth and depth analyses may have underestimated total T cell responses. Reported findings describe substantial breadth in spike-specific CD8+ and CD4+ T cell responses following vaccination.

Stated treatment: approximately 18 received Ad26.COV2.S at low or high dose, single or two shots; about 5 received placebo; per-sample allocation not given. Samples were taken on day 63 after the first vaccine or placebo injection. Trimming shortened V by 6 bases and J by 4 bases, and 18 bases separated the two germline ends. The CDR3 spans 15 residues. Germline V gene lookup returns CDR1 SGHAT and CDR2 FQDESV (reference sequence). Clones were sequenced by immunoSEQ multiplex PCR, and TCRdb holds only the in-frame ones, with some missing. In the table there are roughly 410,000 clones, 83% of which are singletons.

The rearrangement links TRBV11-1 to TRBJ2-5; D remains ambiguous. The material was peripheral blood, obtained in a trial of Ad26.COV2.S vaccine versus placebo. The TCR was taken from a person between 18 and 65 years old who received the Ad26.COV2.S COVID-19 vaccine or a placebo. The CDR3 loop is CASSPRKRTIETQYF. The CDR3 DNA follows: TGTGCCAGCAGTCCTCGTAAGAGGACGATAGAGACCCAGTACTTC.